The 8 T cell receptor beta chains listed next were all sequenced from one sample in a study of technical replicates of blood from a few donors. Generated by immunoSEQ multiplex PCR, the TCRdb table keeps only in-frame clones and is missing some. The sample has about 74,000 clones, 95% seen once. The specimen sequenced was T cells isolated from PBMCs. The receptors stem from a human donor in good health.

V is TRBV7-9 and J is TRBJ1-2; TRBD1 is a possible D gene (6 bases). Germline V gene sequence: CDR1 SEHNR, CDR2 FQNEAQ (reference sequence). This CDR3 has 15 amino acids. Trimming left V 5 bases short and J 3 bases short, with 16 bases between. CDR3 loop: CASSTMGGGYYGYTF. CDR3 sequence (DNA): TGTGCCAGCAGCACAATGGGAGGGGGGTACTATGGCTACACCTTC. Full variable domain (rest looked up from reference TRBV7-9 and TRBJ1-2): DTGVSQNPRHKITKRGQNVTFRCDPISEHNRLYWYRQTLGQGPEFLTYFQNEAQLEKSRLLSDRFSAERPKGSFSTLEIQRTEQGDSAMYLCASSTMGGGYYGYTFGSGTRLTVV.

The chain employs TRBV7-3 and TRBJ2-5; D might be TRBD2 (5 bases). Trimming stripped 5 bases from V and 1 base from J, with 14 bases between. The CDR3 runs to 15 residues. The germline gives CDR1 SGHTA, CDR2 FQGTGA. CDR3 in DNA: TGTGCCAGCAGCCCGGTCCGGGGTGCCCAAGAGACCCAGTACTTC. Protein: CASSPVRGAQETQYF. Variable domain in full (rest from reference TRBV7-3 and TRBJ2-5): GAGVSQTPSNKVTEKGKYVELRCDPISGHTALYWYRQSLGQGPEFLIYFQGTGAADDSGLPNDRFFAVRPEGSVSTLKIQRTERGDSAVYLCASSPVRGAQETQYFGPGTRLLVL.

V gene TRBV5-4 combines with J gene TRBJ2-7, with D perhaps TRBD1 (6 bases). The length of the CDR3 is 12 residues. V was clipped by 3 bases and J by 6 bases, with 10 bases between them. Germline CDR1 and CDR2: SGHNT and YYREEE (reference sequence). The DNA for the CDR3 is TGTGCCAGCAGCTGGGGGCGAAGCGAGCAGTACTTC. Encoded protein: CASSWGRSEQYF.

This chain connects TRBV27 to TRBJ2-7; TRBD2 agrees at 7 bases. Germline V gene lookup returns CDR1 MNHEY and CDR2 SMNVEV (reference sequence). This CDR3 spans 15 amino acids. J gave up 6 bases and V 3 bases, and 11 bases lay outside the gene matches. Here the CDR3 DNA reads TGTGCCAGCAGTTTTGTTCCGGGAGGCGAGGGCGAGCAGTACTTC. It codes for CASSFVPGGEGEQYF.

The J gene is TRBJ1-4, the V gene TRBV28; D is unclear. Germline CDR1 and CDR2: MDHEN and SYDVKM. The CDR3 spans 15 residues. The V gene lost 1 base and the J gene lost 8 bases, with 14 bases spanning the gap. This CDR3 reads CASSLFTSLWEKLFF. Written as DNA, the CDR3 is TGTGCCAGCAGTTTATTTACCAGTTTATGGGAAAAACTGTTTTTT.

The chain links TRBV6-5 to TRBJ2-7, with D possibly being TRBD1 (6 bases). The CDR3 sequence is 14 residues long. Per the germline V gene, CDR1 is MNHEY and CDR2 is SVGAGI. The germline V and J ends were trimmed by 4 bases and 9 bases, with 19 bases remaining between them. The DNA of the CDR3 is TGTGCCAGCAGTTCCGGGACACAGACCTCCGTGCAGTACTTC. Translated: CASSSGTQTSVQYF.

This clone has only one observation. CDR3 sequence (DNA): TGTGCCAGCAGCGTAGCCCCAGGTAACTATGGCTACACCTTC. Protein sequence: CASSVAPGNYGYTF. The chain combines TRBV9 with TRBJ1-2; D is undetermined. Trimming stripped 0 bases from V and 1 base from J, with 7 bases between. Per germline, CDR1 SGDLS and CDR2 YYNGEE. The length of the CDR3 is 14 residues. Combining the CDR3 with reference TRBV9 and TRBJ1-2 gives the whole variable domain DSGVTQTPKHLITATGQRVTLRCSPRSGDLSVYWYQQSLDQGLQFLIQYYNGEERAKGNILERFSAQQFPDLHSELNLSSLELGDSALYFCASSVAPGNYGYTFGSGTRLTVV.

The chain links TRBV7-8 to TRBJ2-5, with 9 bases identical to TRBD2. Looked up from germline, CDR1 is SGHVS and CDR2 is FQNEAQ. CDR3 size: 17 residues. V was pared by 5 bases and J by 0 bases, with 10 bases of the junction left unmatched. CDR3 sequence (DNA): TGTGCCAGCAGCCTACTGACTAGCGGAAGATACCAAGAGACCCAGTACTTC. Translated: CASSLLTSGRYQETQYF.